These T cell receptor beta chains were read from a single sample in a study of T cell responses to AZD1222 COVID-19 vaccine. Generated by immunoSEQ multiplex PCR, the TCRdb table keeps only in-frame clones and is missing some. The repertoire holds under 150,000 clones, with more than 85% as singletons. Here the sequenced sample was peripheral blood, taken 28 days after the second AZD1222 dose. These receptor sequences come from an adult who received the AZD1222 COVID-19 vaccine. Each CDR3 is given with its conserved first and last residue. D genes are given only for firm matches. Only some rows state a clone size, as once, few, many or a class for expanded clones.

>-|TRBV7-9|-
CASSLGVSGAYGYTF
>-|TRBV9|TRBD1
CASSRQGGIPSYNEQFF
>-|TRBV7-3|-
CASSSELGGTDTQYF
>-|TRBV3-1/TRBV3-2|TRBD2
CASSQDKWASGRGTAEQFF
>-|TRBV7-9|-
CASSTFRRNTEAFF
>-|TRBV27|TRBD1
CASSFGTGALLGYTF
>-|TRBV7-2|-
CASSPTRFLSF
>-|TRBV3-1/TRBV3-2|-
CASSPDRNYGYTF
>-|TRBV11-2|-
CASSLGAGATEAFF
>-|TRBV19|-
CASSGTTGVGPYF
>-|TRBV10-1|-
CAISNRDPLADEQFF
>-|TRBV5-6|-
CASSLGRDGELFF
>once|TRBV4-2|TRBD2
CASSQEASGGPTDTQYF
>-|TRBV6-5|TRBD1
CASSYGQGYQPQHF
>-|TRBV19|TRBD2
CASQPTSGRHPSTRNEQFF
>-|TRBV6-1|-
CASSEGTSSSGANVLTF
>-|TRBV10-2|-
CASSESVRQNTEAFF
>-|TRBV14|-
CASSSQYYTEAFF
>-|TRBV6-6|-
CASSVQSAKNIQYF
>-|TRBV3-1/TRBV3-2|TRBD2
CASSQLGLASGNEQFF
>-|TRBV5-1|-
CASSLEGQNNEQFF
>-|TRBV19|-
CASSMFLDDNEKLFF
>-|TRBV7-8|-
CASSLVGRTADSNQPQHF
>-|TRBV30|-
CAFLGRRGGLEETQYF
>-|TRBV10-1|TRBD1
CASSENAGTGGHEQYF
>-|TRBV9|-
CASSAGGLSREKLFF
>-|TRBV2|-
CASSPRPGPSGQYF